These T cell receptor beta chains were read from a single sample in a study of early T cells in non-severe SARS-CoV-2 infection. A single record per CDR3 protein comes from TCRdb applying MiXCR to the 5' RACE reads. The repertoire holds about 69,000 distinct CDR3 sequences, with roughly 9.4% as singletons. The specimen was whole blood. The receptor source for this set is an adult who was a healthcare worker with PCR-confirmed SARS-CoV-2 infection or an uninfected control (not recorded which). Both conserved end residues are part of each CDR3.

TRBJ1-2	TRBV30	CAWSVTTAIFNYGYTF
TRBJ2-2	TRBV20-1	CSAPYPNTGELFF
TRBJ2-5	TRBV11-2	CASSLELGLAGASQYF
TRBJ2-2	TRBV3-1	CASSLNTGELFF
TRBJ2-2	TRBV20-1	CSAQGGRGSGELFF
TRBJ1-2	TRBV29-1	CSVRRQGANYGYTF
TRBJ2-2	TRBV7-2	CASSFYSTGELFF
TRBJ2-3	TRBV2	CASRRDLTDTQYF
TRBJ2-2	TRBV4-2	CASSEDSSTGELFF
TRBJ2-1	TRBV7-9	CASSLAAAPYNEQFF
TRBJ2-1	TRBV2	CASGTSGSVNEQFF
TRBJ1-6	TRBV29-1	CSVGSFNSPLHF
TRBJ2-3	TRBV7-2	CASTSSGESDTQYF
TRBJ1-1	TRBV11-2	CASHFTGKSAFF
TRBJ1-1	TRBV6-5	CASRRDTEAFF
TRBJ2-1	TRBV27	CASSLVQGMVQFF
TRBJ2-2	TRBV6-1	CASSLSGVTGELFF
TRBJ1-1	TRBV20-1	CSGDGESMEAFF
TRBJ2-1	TRBV9	CASSVSMRGATYNEQFF
TRBJ2-3	TRBV20-1	CSAEGGGTDTQYF
TRBJ1-1	TRBV20-1	CSARRQVNTEAFF
TRBJ1-1	TRBV12-3/TRBV12-4	CASSPGLANTEAFF
TRBJ2-2	TRBV5-1	CASSSGTGSLGELFF
TRBJ2-4	TRBV11-2	CASSSLRVSLAKNIQYF
TRBJ1-1	TRBV11-2	CASSLDREQGEAFF
TRBJ1-4	TRBV7-2	CASSTWDRGREKLFF
TRBJ2-1	TRBV20-1	CSARAGNEQFF